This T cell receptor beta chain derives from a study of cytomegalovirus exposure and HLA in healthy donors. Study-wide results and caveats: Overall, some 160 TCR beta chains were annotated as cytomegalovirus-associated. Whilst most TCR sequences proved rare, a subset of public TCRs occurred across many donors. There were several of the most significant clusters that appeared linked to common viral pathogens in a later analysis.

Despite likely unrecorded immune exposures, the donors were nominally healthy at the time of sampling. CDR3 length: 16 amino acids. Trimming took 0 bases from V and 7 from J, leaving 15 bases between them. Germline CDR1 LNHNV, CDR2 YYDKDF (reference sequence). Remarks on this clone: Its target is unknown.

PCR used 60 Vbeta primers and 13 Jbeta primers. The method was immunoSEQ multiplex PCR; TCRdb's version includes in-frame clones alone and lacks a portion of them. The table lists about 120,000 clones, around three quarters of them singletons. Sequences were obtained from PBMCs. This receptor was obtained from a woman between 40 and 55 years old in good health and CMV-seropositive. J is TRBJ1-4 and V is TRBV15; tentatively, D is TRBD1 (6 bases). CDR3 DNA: TGTGCCACCAGCAGAGATCCTCTGGGGGCGGGTGAAAAACTGTTTTTT. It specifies CATSRDPLGAGEKLFF.